This T cell receptor (beta chain) is from a study of T cell repertoires in cytomegalovirus infection. Study-wide results and caveats: Dominating the ex vivo response were TCR beta clonotypes that were CMV-specific and HLA-C-restricted.

TCRdb recomputed calls from the reads with MiXCR, one row per CDR3 protein. There are 900,000 to 950,000 distinct CDR3 sequences in the sample; roughly 31% occur only once, and over 10% lies in the top ten. Germline V lookup: CDR1 LNHNV, CDR2 YYDKDF (reference sequence). V dropped 4 bases and J dropped 0; count of bases not matched to a gene: 11. The CDR3 is made up of 17 amino acids. In the case of this clonotype: The antigen remains undetermined.

This specimen was cultured CD8+ T cells from PBMCs, taken from culture after CMV antigen stimulation. J is TRBJ1-2 and V is TRBV15; 7 nucleotides align to TRBD1. This sequence originates from a human donor in good health (CMV status not recorded). Some clones in this sample may be carry-over from other donors' samples. This chain's CDR3 is CATSNQGGHLANYGYTF. The DNA for the CDR3 is TGTGCCACCAGCAATCAAGGGGGCCATTTAGCTAACTATGGCTACACCTTC.